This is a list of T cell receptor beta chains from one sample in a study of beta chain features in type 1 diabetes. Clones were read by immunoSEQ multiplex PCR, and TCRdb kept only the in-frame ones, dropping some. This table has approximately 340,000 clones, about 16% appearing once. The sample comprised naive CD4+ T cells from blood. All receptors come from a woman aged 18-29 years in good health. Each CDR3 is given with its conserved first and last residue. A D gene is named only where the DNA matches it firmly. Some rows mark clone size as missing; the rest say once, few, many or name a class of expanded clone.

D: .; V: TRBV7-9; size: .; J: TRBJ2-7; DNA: TGTGCCAGCAGCTTTGGAGTTTCGGGTGAGCAGTACTTC; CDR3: CASSFGVSGEQYF
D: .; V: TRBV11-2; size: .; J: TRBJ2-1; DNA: TGTGCCAGCAGCTTAGTCACTACCCACAATGAGCAGTTCTTC; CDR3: CASSLVTTHNEQFF
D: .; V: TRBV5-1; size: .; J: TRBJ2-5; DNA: TGCGCCAGCAGCTTTAAGGGGGAGACCCAGTACTTC; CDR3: CASSFKGETQYF
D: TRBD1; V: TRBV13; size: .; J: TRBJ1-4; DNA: TGTGCCAGCAGCCGGGACAGGGGACTTAATGAAAAACTGTTTTTT; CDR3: CASSRDRGLNEKLFF
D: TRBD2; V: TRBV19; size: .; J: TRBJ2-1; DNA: TGTGCCAGTATCCGGACTAGCGGAGACCGTGAGCAGTTCTTC; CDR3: CASIRTSGDREQFF
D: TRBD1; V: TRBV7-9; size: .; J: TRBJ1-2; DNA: TGTGCCAGCAGCCGACAGGGATCCAACTATGGCTACACCTTC; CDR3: CASSRQGSNYGYTF
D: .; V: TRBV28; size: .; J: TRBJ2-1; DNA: TGTGCCAGCAGTTCGGGGGGCGGGAGTGGGTATGAGCAGTTCTTC; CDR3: CASSSGGGSGYEQFF
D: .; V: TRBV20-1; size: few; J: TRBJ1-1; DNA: TGCAGTGCTTACAGGGACACTGAAGCTTTCTTT; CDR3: CSAYRDTEAFF
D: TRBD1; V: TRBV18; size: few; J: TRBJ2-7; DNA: TGTGCCAGCCACGGACAGGGGAGCTCCTACGAGCAGTACTTC; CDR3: CASHGQGSSYEQYF
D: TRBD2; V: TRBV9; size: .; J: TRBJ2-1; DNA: TGTGCCAGCAGCCCCTTAATGTTGATAGCGGGAGGATCAAGTGAGCAGTTCTTC; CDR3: CASSPLMLIAGGSSEQFF
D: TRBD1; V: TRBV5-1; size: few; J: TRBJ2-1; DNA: TGCGCCAGCAGGGACAGGGAGATCGATGAGCAGTTCTTC; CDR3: CASRDREIDEQFF
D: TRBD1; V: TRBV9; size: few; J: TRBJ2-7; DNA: TGTGCCAGCAGCGCCAGACAGGGGGCGGGGGAGCAGTACTTC; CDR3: CASSARQGAGEQYF
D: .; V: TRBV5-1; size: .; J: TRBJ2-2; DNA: TGCGCCAGCAGGCAGGGTATATTGGAAAGGCAAACCGGGGAGCTGTTTTTT; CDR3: CASRQGILERQTGELFF
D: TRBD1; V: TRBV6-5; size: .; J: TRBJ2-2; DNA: TGTGCCAGCAGCTTCGACAGGGCCACCGGGGAGCTGTTTTTT; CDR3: CASSFDRATGELFF
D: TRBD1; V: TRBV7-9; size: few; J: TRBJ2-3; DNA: TGTGCCAGCAGCCTCGGGACAGGGGCAGATACGCAGTATTTT; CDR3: CASSLGTGADTQYF
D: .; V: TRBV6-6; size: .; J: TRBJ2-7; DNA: TGTGCCAGCACCCAAACGGGGAGAACGGATGAGCAGTACTTC; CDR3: CASTQTGRTDEQYF
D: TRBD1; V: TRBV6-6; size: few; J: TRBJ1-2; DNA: TGTGCCAGCAGACACCTCCCAGGGGGCGATGGCTACACCTTC; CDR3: CASRHLPGGDGYTF
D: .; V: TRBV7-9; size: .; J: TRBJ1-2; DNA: TGTGCCAGCAGCTTAGGGGGGCGCCAGGGGTATGGCTACACCTTC; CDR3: CASSLGGRQGYGYTF
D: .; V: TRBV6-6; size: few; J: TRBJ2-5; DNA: TGTGCCAGCAGTTACCCCGAGACCTCCTCGGGCCAGTACTTC; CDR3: CASSYPETSSGQYF
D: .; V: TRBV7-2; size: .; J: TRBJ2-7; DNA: TGTGCCAGCACCCCTGGGGCGGGACCCTACGAGCAGTACTTC; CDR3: CASTPGAGPYEQYF
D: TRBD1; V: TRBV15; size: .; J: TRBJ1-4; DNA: TGTGCCACCAGCATAGGGGGCAGGACTATTAATGAAAAACTGTTTTTT; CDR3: CATSIGGRTINEKLFF
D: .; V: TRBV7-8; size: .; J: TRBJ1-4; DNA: TGTGCCAGCAGCTTAGTCGGTGAAAAACTGTTTTTT; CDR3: CASSLVGEKLFF
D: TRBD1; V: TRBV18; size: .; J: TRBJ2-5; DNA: TGTGCCAGCTCACCAAGACAGGGCCAAGAGACCCAGTACTTC; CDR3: CASSPRQGQETQYF
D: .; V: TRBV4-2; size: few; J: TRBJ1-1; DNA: TGTGCCAGCAGCCCGGTGAACACTGAAGCTTTCTTT; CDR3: CASSPVNTEAFF
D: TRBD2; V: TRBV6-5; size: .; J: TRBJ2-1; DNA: TGTGCCACCACTAGGACTAGCGAAAACTACAATGAGCAGTTCTTC; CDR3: CATTRTSENYNEQFF
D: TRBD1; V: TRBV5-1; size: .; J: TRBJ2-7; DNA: TGCGCCAGCAGCCCGGGACAGGGATCCTCCTACGAGCAGTACTTC; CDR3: CASSPGQGSSYEQYF
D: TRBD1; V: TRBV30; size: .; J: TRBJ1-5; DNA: TGTGCCTGGCAGGGGGTTGGTCAGCCCCAGCATTTT; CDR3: CAWQGVGQPQHF
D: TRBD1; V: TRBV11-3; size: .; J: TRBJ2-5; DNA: TGTGCCAGCAGCCCATTTACGACAGGGCCTACCCAAGGCACCCAGTACTTC; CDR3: CASSPFTTGPTQGTQYF
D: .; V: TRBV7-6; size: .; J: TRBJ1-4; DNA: TGTGCCAGCAGCTTAGTGGCGGGACCATGGACGGAAAAACTGTTTTTT; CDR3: CASSLVAGPWTEKLFF
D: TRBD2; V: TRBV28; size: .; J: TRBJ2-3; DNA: TGTGCCAGCAGCTCAGCGGGAGGAACAGATACGCAGTATTTT; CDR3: CASSSAGGTDTQYF
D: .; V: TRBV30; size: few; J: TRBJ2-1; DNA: TGTGCCTGGAGTAGGGGGATGAGCTCCTACAATGAGCAGTTCTTC; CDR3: CAWSRGMSSYNEQFF
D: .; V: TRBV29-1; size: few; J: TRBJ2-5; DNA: TGCAGCGTTGCGAGGCGACTTAAGGAGACCCAGTACTTC; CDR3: CSVARRLKETQYF
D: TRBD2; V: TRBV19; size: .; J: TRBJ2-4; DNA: TGTGCCAGTACTTCAACCGGGACTATGAACATTCAGTACTTC; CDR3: CASTSTGTMNIQYF
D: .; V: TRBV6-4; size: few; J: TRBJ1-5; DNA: TGTGCCAGCAGTGACTCGGTCGGGAATCAGCCCCAGCATTTT; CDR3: CASSDSVGNQPQHF
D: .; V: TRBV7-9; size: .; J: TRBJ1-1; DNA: TGTGCCAGCAGCTTAGCGGTTCAGGGAGGTGCTTTCTTT; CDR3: CASSLAVQGGAFF
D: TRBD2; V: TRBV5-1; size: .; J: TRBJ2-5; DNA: TGCGCCAGCAGCGGAGGACTAGCGGGCAACAGGCAAGAGACCCAGTACTTC; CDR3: CASSGGLAGNRQETQYF
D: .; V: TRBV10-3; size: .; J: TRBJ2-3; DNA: TGTGCCATCAGTGATAGACAGTTGGGCACAGATACGCAGTATTTT; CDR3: CAISDRQLGTDTQYF
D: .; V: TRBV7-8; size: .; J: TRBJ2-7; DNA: TGTGCCAGCAGCTTAGTAGGAGACCTCTACGAGCAGTACTTC; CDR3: CASSLVGDLYEQYF
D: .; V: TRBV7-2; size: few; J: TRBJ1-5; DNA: TGTGCCAGCAGCTTTACGGCGGATCAGCCCCAGCATTTT; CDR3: CASSFTADQPQHF
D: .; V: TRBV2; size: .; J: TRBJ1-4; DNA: TGTGCCAGCAGCAGAAGACAGGCTAATGAAAAACTGTTTTTT; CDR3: CASSRRQANEKLFF
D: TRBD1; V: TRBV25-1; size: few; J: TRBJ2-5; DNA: TGTGCCAGCAGTGCCCACCTCGGACAGGGAGAGAAGGAGACCCAGTACTTC; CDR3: CASSAHLGQGEKETQYF
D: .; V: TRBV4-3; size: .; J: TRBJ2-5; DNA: TGCGCCAGCAGCCAATGGACATACCAAGAGACCCAGTACTTC; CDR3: CASSQWTYQETQYF
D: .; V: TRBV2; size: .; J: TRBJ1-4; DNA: TGTGCCAGCAACGGTTTCCTGACTAATGAAAAACTGTTTTTT; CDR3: CASNGFLTNEKLFF
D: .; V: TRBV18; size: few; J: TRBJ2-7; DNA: TGTGCCAGCTCACGGGAACAGGGTCCCGAGCAGTACTTC; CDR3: CASSREQGPEQYF
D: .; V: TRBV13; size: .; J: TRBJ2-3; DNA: TGTGCCAGCAGTAGGAGGGGGCATACAGATACGCAGTATTTT; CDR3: CASSRRGHTDTQYF
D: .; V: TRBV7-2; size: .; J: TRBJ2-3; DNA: TGTGCCAGCAGCTTACAGGGGTGGGGGACAGATACGCAGTATTTT; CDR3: CASSLQGWGTDTQYF